Listed here are 23 T cell receptor beta chains from one sample, sequenced in a study of T-cell reconstitution after alpha-beta-depleted transplantation in children (TCRdb year 2016). Receptor libraries were prepared by PCR. These reads were obtained on an Illumina HiSeq 2500. Molecular barcoding was employed in the preparation of TCR libraries, with unique molecular identifiers being used to normalize TCRbeta repertoire quantification. Through fastp at Q25 and MiXCR, TCRdb rebuilt clones from the public reads, retaining in-frame beta chains. Identical CDR3 proteins give one entry, which carries the most common genes and DNA. The sample table records some 200,000 distinct CDR3 sequences; roughly 6.3% of these occur just once. Under 5% of the sample is in the top ten clones. Per the publication, the treatment or condition label means: allogeneic hematopoietic cell transplantation with graft depleted of TCRalphabeta T cells and CD19 B cells.

The input for sequencing was PBMCs, taken before TCRalphabeta/CD19-depleted stem cell transplant. The receptors come from a girl younger than two with combined immunodeficiency, due to receive a stem cell transplant.

The V and J genes are TRBV9 and TRBJ1-2, with D possibly matching TRBD1 (6 bases). V lost 1 base and J lost 2, with 9 bases in between. This CDR3 contains 14 residues. Germline V gives CDR1 SGDLS, CDR2 YYNGEE. CDR3 region: CASSVHRENYGYTF. CDR3 DNA: TGTGCCAGCAGCGTACACAGGGAAAACTATGGCTACACCTTC. Full variable domain (remainder filled in from reference TRBV9 and TRBJ1-2): DSGVTQTPKHLITATGQRVTLRCSPRSGDLSVYWYQQSLDQGLQFLIQYYNGEERAKGNILERFSAQQFPDLHSELNLSSLELGDSALYFCASSVHRENYGYTFGSGTRLTVV.

The table lists this clonotype with many counts. The chain recombines TRBV28 with TRBJ2-4; 7 bases fit TRBD2. This CDR3 has 13 amino acids. J was trimmed by 7 bases and V by 3 bases; bases with no gene match: 3. Germline V gene sequence: CDR1 MDHEN, CDR2 SYDVKM. The CDR3 loop is CASSLGGRNIQYF. The DNA for the CDR3 is TGTGCCAGCAGTTTGGGGGGGAGGAACATTCAGTACTTC.

This clonotype was counted ten times or more. This chain connects TRBV28 to TRBJ1-4; 7 nucleotides line up with TRBD1. This CDR3 has 16 residues. The germline gives CDR1 MDHEN, CDR2 SYDVKM. V dropped 4 bases and J dropped 2; count of bases not matched to a gene: 7. In DNA, the CDR3 is TGTGCCAGCAGTTCGTGGGGACAGTTCACTAATGAAAAACTGTTTTTT. Translation gives CASSSWGQFTNEKLFF. The whole variable domain, remainder taken from reference TRBV28 and TRBJ1-4, is DVKVTQSSRYLVKRTGEKVFLECVQDMDHENMFWYRQDPGLGLRLIYFSYDVKMKEKGDIPEGYSVSREKKERFSLILESASTNQTSMYLCASSSWGQFTNEKLFFGSGTQLSVL.

This rearrangement joins TRBV18 to TRBJ2-6; TRBD2 matches 9 bases. V shed 4 bases, J shed 3 bases, and the junction held 4 bases outside the gene matches. This CDR3 contains 16 residues. The germline V gene encodes CDR1 KGHSH and CDR2 LQKENI. The CDR3 is CASSRASGDGANVLTF. The CDR3 DNA follows: TGTGCCAGCTCACGGGCTAGCGGGGATGGGGCCAACGTCCTGACTTTC.

This clonotype occurred many times. The rearrangement uses TRBV4-3 and TRBJ1-3; D uncertain. The CDR3 has 16 amino acids. V gave up 0 bases and J gave up 1 base, with 10 bases separating them. CDR1 LGHNA and CDR2 YSLEER come from the germline V gene. This CDR3 reads CASSQEVSQSGNTIYF. The CDR3 nucleotides are TGCGCCAGCAGCCAAGAAGTTAGTCAATCTGGAAACACCATATATTTT.

This clonotype has at least ten counts. CDR3 protein: CSVEETAPEQYF. CDR3 coding DNA: TGCAGCGTTGAAGAGACGGCCCCCGAGCAGTACTTC. The rearrangement uses TRBV29-1 and TRBJ2-7; unclear D gene. The ends were cut back, 0 bases at V and 6 bases at J, with 9 bases in the middle. The CDR3 totals 12 residues. Germline lookup yields CDR1 SQVTM and CDR2 ANQGSEA.

Points on this clonotype: This may be a read error: a much more frequent sequence differs by one nucleotide. This sequence joins TRBV10-3 and TRBJ1-1, with a weak D call TRBD1 (5 bases). The CDR3 has 12 residues. Deletions cut 10 bases from V and 8 bases from J, with 17 bases between. Germline CDR1 and CDR2: ENHRY and SYGVKD. The CDR3 loop reads CATEGGASEAFF. The CDR3 nucleotides are TGTGCCACGGAAGGTGGGGCCTCAGAAGCTTTCTTT.

This clonotype was seen many times. V and J are TRBV20-1 and TRBJ2-1, with D uncertain. The germline CDR1 and CDR2 sequences are DFQATT and SNEGSKA (reference sequence). The CDR3 covers 16 residues. V gave up 2 bases and J gave up 4 bases, with 18 bases separating them. The CDR3, as DNA: TGCAGTGCTAGAATCCGACATGGTGGCGCATACAATGAGCAGTTCTTC. Its translation is CSARIRHGGAYNEQFF.

This clonotype was observed many times. The chain is built from TRBV3-1 and TRBJ2-1, with D possibly being TRBD2 (6 bases). This CDR3 is built from 16 residues. Trimming shortened V by 5 bases and J by 9 bases, and 23 bases separated the two germline ends. Germline V gene data show CDR1 as LGHDT and CDR2 as YNNKEL (reference sequence). CDR3 nucleotides: TGTGCCAGCAGCTACCCGGGACGGTCGTTCGGGGGTGAGCAGTTCTTC. Its translation is CASSYPGRSFGGEQFF.

Concerning this clonotype itself: A single base separates this from a much larger clone, so it may be a read error. The genes are TRBV12-3 or TRBV12-4 and TRBJ1-2; D uncertain. V lost 5 bases to trimming and J lost 5 bases, with 9 bases between them. The length of the CDR3 is 12 residues. The CDR3 loop reads CASSPGKYGYTF. The DNA for the CDR3 is TGTGCCAGCAGTCCCGGGAAGTATGGCTACACCTTC.

The chain is built from TRBV5-1 and TRBJ1-6; D not resolved. This CDR3 spans 13 amino acids. The germline V gene has CDR1 SGHRS and CDR2 YFSETQ. Trimming took 4 bases from V and 17 from J, leaving 19 bases between them. CDR3 sequence (DNA): TGCGCCAGCAGCCCCGCGGTAGGCGGCCCATTCCACTTT. Amino acid sequence: CASSPAVGGPFHF.

This clonotype was seen many times. The chain uses TRBV4-3 and TRBJ2-1; D perhaps matches TRBD2 (6 bases). The CDR3 has 16 amino acids. The germline V gene encodes CDR1 LGHNA and CDR2 YSLEER. Trimming took 1 base from V and 6 from J, leaving 16 bases between them. The CDR3 DNA follows: TGCGCCAGCAGCCAAGGGGTAGCGGTCCCTAGCAATGAGCAGTTCTTC. Protein: CASSQGVAVPSNEQFF.

This clonotype was detected many times. One end of the junction fails to match germline, which may point to a read error. The chain recombines TRBV7-7 with TRBJ2-2; 9 positions match TRBD1. Germline V gives CDR1 SSHAT, CDR2 FNYEAQ (reference sequence). The CDR3 is 14 residues long. The CDR3 nucleotides read TGTGCTAGCAGCCCCGGGACAGGGACCGGGGAGCTGTTTTTT. Amino acids: CASSPGTGTGELFF.

This clonotype was counted only a few times. This rearrangement joins TRBV24-1 to TRBJ2-7, with 15 bases that match TRBD2. This CDR3 comprises 21 residues. After removal of 4 bases from V and 1 base from J, the junction contained 16 bases not matched to a gene. Germline CDR1 KGHDR, CDR2 SFDVKD. The CDR3 nucleotides are TGTGCCACCAGTGACTTGGGACAACTCGGGACTAGCGGGAGGCCGTCCTACGAGCAGTACTTC. This translates into CATSDLGQLGTSGRPSYEQYF.

This clonotype was detected ten times or more. V and J are TRBV5-1 and TRBJ2-3; 12 bases are shared with TRBD2. J lost 4 bases, V lost 2 bases, and 5 bases had no gene match. The CDR3 consists of 16 residues. Germline assignment: CDR1 SGHRS and CDR2 YFSETQ. The CDR3 coding sequence is TGCGCCAGCAGCTTTACAAGGACTAGCGGGGCAGATACGCAGTATTTT. This codes for CASSFTRTSGADTQYF. Supplemented by reference TRBV5-1 and TRBJ2-3, the full variable domain reads KAGVTQTPRYLIKTRGQQVTLSCSPISGHRSVSWYQQTPGQGLQFLFEYFSETQRNKGNFPGRFSGRQFSNSRSEMNVSTLELGDSALYLCASSFTRTSGADTQYFGPGTRLTVL.

This clonotype was counted many times. The V gene is TRBV7-2, the J gene TRBJ2-7; TRBD2 agrees at 8 bases. This CDR3 is 16 amino acids long. Germline CDR1 is SGHTA and CDR2 is FQGNSA. V gave up 6 bases and J gave up 0 bases; unmatched junction bases: 10. DNA of the CDR3: TGTGCCAGCAGACCCCGGGGGGGACCCTCCTCCTACGAGCAGTACTTC. Translated: CASRPRGGPSSYEQYF.

Ten or more counts support this clonotype. The gene calls are TRBV5-5 and TRBJ2-1, with TRBD2 matching 7 bases. CDR3 size: 18 residues. CDR1 and CDR2 from the germline V gene are SGHKS and YYEKEE (reference sequence). The V gene end was trimmed by 0 bases and the J gene end by 8 bases; junction bases not matched to a gene: 17. CDR3 amino acids: CASSLADVVAGDSHEQFF. The CDR3 nucleotides are TGTGCCAGCAGCTTGGCCGATGTAGTCGCGGGGGACTCGCATGAGCAGTTCTTC.

Ten or more counts support this clonotype. The chain combines TRBV28 with TRBJ2-1, with TRBD2 matching over 8 bases. CDR3 length: 17 amino acids. V trimming: 3 bases; J trimming: 3 bases; junction bases outside the gene matches: 10. Per the germline V gene, CDR1 is MDHEN and CDR2 is SYDVKM. The CDR3 region is CASSFVPSGTSYNEQFF. The CDR3, as DNA: TGTGCCAGCAGTTTTGTACCCTCCGGGACTAGCTACAATGAGCAGTTCTTC.

This clonotype was seen repeatedly, ten times or more. The CDR3 is CASKGLAGNNEQFF. The DNA of the CDR3 is TGTGCCAGCAAGGGGCTAGCGGGAAACAATGAGCAGTTCTTC. The V gene is TRBV9, the J gene TRBJ2-1; 9 bases are a match to TRBD2. The CDR3 totals 14 residues. Germline trimming cut 6 bases from V and 5 bases from J; bases unmatched to any gene: 6. Germline V gene sequence: CDR1 SGDLS, CDR2 YYNGEE.

This clonotype has ten or more counts. The rearrangement links TRBV7-2 to TRBJ2-5; weak D call: TRBD1 (5 bases). Deletions cut 5 bases from V and 2 bases from J, with 9 bases between. CDR3 length equals 13 residues. Germline V lookup: CDR1 SGHTA, CDR2 FQGNSA. This chain's CDR3 is CASSPRVQETQYF. The CDR3 DNA reads as TGTGCCAGCAGCCCCAGGGTTCAAGAGACCCAGTACTTC.

The gene calls are TRBV19 and TRBJ1-5, with 9 bases that match TRBD1. Germline V gene sequence: CDR1 LNHDA, CDR2 SQIVND (reference sequence). The CDR3 has 16 amino acids. V lost 10 bases, J lost 5 bases, and 15 bases stayed unmatched. The CDR3 region is CATGGNRDRADQPQHF. The CDR3 nucleotides read TGTGCCACGGGGGGAAACCGGGACAGGGCCGATCAGCCCCAGCATTTT.

This sequence joins TRBV5-1 and TRBJ1-2; 11 bases map to TRBD1. After removal of 6 bases from V and 8 bases from J, the junction contained 15 bases not matched to a gene. Germline assignment: CDR1 SGHRS and CDR2 YFSETQ. The CDR3 is 16 amino acids. The CDR3 loop reads CASNLGTGGFLGGYTF. The CDR3 nucleotides read TGCGCCAGCAACCTGGGGACAGGGGGATTCTTAGGGGGCTACACCTTC.

This clonotype was counted at least ten times. The chain combines TRBV11-2 with TRBJ2-3; tentatively, D is TRBD1 (5 bases). The CDR3 extends over 15 amino acids. Germline CDR1 and CDR2: SGHAT and FQNNGV. Trimming took off 5 bases at V and 3 bases at J, with 15 bases between the two ends. This CDR3 reads CASSTPGAVTDTQYF. The CDR3 DNA reads as TGTGCCAGCAGCACCCCTGGGGCGGTAACAGATACGCAGTATTTT. The complete variable domain, with remaining parts taken from reference TRBV11-2 and TRBJ2-3, reads EAGVAQSPRYKIIEKRQSVAFWCNPISGHATLYWYQQILGQGPKLLIQFQNNGVVDDSQLPKDRFSAERLKGVDSTLKIQPAKLEDSAVYLCASSTPGAVTDTQYFGPGTRLTVL.